A selection of T cell receptor beta chains follows, all from one sample in a study of CD8 T cells in Susac syndrome. TCRdb passed the immunoSEQ multiplex PCR reads through MiXCR, listing each CDR3 protein once. The repertoire holds roughly 110,000 distinct CDR3 sequences, with around 94% as singletons. The specimen was CD8+ T cells from PBMCs. The receptor set was obtained from a human donor with Susac syndrome. The CDR3 runs from the conserved cysteine through the conserved F or W. The D gene is left open where the match is weak. For some rows the clone size is stated as once, few or many, or as a class when expanded; others skip it.

J gene,D gene,V gene,clone size,CDR3 DNA,CDR3 protein
TRBJ2-1,-,TRBV27,-,TGTGCCAGCAGTCTCACAGGGAGCTCCTACAATGAGCAGTTCTTC,CASSLTGSSYNEQFF
TRBJ2-1,TRBD2,TRBV15,-,TGTGCCACCAGCAGGGGACTAGATCGGGATGAGCAGTTCTTC,CATSRGLDRDEQFF
TRBJ1-5,-,TRBV5-6,-,TGTGCCAGCAGCCCCCTTGGGGGTCCCCAGCATTTT,CASSPLGGPQHF
TRBJ2-7,TRBD2,TRBV15,-,TGTGCCACCAGGAGCGGGGGTGAATCCTACGAGCAGTACTTC,CATRSGGESYEQYF
TRBJ2-7,TRBD1,TRBV15,-,TGTGCCACCAGCGCCTACAGGGGGCGGGAGCAGTACTTC,CATSAYRGREQYF
TRBJ2-7,-,TRBV5-6,-,TGTGCCAGCAGCTTGGCAGGGGAGCACGAGCAGTACTTC,CASSLAGEHEQYF
TRBJ1-5,-,TRBV9,-,TGTGCCAGCAGCGTCCATTATAGCAATCAGCCCCAGCATTTT,CASSVHYSNQPQHF
TRBJ2-2,-,TRBV9,-,TGTGCCAGCAGCGTAAGGGATCCGAACACCGGGGAGCTGTTTTTT,CASSVRDPNTGELFF
TRBJ2-5,TRBD2,TRBV6-6,-,TGTGCCAGCACCAACGGGGGGGGTGAGACCCAGTACTTC,CASTNGGGETQYF
TRBJ2-7,-,TRBV11-2,-,TGTGCCAGCAGCTTAGAGGGGGGCGAGCAGTACTTC,CASSLEGGEQYF
TRBJ2-7,-,TRBV29-1,few,TGCAGCGTCCAATCGGCATCTGACTACGAGCAGTACTTC,CSVQSASDYEQYF
TRBJ1-1,TRBD1,TRBV27,-,TGTGCCAGCAGTTTATCCAGGGGGAGCACTGAAGCTTTCTTT,CASSLSRGSTEAFF
TRBJ2-3,-,TRBV15,-,TGTGCCACCGGATCAGGGGTTAGCACAGATACGCAGTATTTT,CATGSGVSTDTQYF
TRBJ2-1,-,TRBV20-1,-,TGCAGTGCTAGAAGTAGGGCGGGGAAAGTGTATGAGCAGTTCTTC,CSARSRAGKVYEQFF
TRBJ2-7,TRBD1,TRBV6-5,-,TGTGCCAGCAGTACCGGGACAGGGCAAGAGCAGTACTTC,CASSTGTGQEQYF
TRBJ2-7,-,TRBV27,-,TGTGCCAGCAGTTCCCCGGTCCAGAACGAGCAGTACTTC,CASSSPVQNEQYF
TRBJ2-7,-,TRBV7-2,-,TGTGCCAGCAGGGATGAAGCTAACGAGCAGTACTTC,CASRDEANEQYF
TRBJ2-5,-,TRBV7-9,-,TGTGCCAGCAGCCCAGGGGCGGAGACCCAGTACTTC,CASSPGAETQYF
TRBJ2-1,-,TRBV12-3/TRBV12-4,-,TGTGCCAGCAGTTTAGATACCTACAATGAGCAGTTCTTC,CASSLDTYNEQFF
TRBJ2-1,TRBD2,TRBV4-1,-,TGCGCCAGCAGCCAAGAGGGCAGGACTAGCGCTCTTAATGAGCAGTTCTTC,CASSQEGRTSALNEQFF
TRBJ2-1,TRBD1,TRBV11-2,-,TGTGCCAGCAGCTACTGGGACAGGGGAAATGAGCAGTTCTTC,CASSYWDRGNEQFF
TRBJ1-1,TRBD1,TRBV4-1,-,TGCGCCAGCAGCTTGTTAGGACAGGGAGGTACTGAAGCTTTCTTT,CASSLLGQGGTEAFF
TRBJ2-3,-,TRBV15,-,TGTGCCACCAGCCCACGCACAGATACGCAGTATTTT,CATSPRTDTQYF
TRBJ2-5,TRBD1,TRBV6-2/TRBV6-3,-,TGTGCCAGCAGCCGACAGGGGGAAGAGACCCAGTACTTC,CASSRQGEETQYF
TRBJ2-7,-,TRBV13,-,TGTGCCAGCAGCTCGATGGACTACGAGCAGTACTTC,CASSSMDYEQYF
TRBJ2-3,TRBD2,TRBV6-1,-,TGTGCCAGCAGCGAAGAATCCCTAAGAGCGGGGGCCCTCACAGATACGCAGTATTTT,CASSEESLRAGALTDTQYF
TRBJ2-3,TRBD1,TRBV6-5,once,TGTGCCAGCAGCTCCCAGGACAGGGTGGCAGATACGCAGTATTTT,CASSSQDRVADTQYF
TRBJ2-1,TRBD2,TRBV7-9,-,TGTGCCAGCAGTCCAAGCGGGGACAATGAGCAGTTCTTC,CASSPSGDNEQFF
TRBJ1-4,-,TRBV9,-,TGTGCCAGCAGTGCCGGACGGGATGCAACTAATGAAAAACTGTTTTTT,CASSAGRDATNEKLFF
TRBJ1-3,-,TRBV12-3/TRBV12-4,-,TGTGCCAGCAGTTTCCCAGGGGATGGAAACACCATATATTTT,CASSFPGDGNTIYF
TRBJ1-2,-,TRBV6-2/TRBV6-3,-,TGTGCCAGCACCACCTCCGGGGCTAACTATGGCTACACCTTC,CASTTSGANYGYTF
TRBJ1-2,-,TRBV29-1,-,TGCAGCGGGGACATAGCTAACTATGGCTACACCTTC,CSGDIANYGYTF